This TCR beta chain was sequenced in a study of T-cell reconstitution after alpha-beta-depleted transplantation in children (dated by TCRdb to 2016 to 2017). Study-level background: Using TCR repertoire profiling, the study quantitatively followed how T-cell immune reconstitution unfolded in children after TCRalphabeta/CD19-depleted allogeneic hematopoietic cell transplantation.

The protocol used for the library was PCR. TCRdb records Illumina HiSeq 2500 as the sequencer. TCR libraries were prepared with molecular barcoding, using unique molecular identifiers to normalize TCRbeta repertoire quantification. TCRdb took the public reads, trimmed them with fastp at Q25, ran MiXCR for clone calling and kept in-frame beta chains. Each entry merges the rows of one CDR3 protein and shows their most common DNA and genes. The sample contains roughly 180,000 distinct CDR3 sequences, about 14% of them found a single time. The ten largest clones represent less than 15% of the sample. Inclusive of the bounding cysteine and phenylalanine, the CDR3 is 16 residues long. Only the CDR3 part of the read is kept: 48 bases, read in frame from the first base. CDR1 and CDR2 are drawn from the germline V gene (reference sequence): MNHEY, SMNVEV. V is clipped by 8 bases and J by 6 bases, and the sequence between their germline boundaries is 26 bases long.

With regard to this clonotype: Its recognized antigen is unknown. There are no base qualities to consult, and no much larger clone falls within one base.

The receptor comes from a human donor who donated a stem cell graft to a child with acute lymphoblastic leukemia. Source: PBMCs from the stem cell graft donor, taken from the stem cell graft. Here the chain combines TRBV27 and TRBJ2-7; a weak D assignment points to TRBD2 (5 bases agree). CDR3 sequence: CASGTTRPSLRGEQYF. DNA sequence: TGTGCCAGCGGCACAACTCGGCCCTCCTTACGGGGCGAGCAGTACTTC.